This TCR beta chain was sequenced during a study of cytomegalovirus exposure and HLA in healthy donors. PCR employed 60 Vbeta and 13 Jbeta primers. Assay: immunoSEQ multiplex PCR; the TCRdb copy retains only in-frame clones and omits some. This sample has around 210,000 clones, with around 78% found just once. The CDR3 covers 20 residues. V and J are TRBV1 and TRBJ2-2; TRBD2, the table's D call, was not compared with the DNA. TRBV1 is shown as a pseudogene. Sequenced: PBMCs. This TCR was recovered from a boy younger than 18 in good health and CMV-seronegative. CDR3 bases: TGCACCAGCAGCCAAGATTGGCTAGCGGGGGTCAACCGGAACACCGGGGAGCTGTTTTTT. Translating gives CTSSQDWLAGVNRNTGELFF.